At least ten counts were recorded for the clone carrying this TCR beta chain. Its antigen is undetermined. No cell sorting was done before RNA was extracted from the tissue. More than 3 cm separated this lung sample from the edge of the tumor. The sample is drawn from a study of tumor and adjacent non-tumor tissue in lung cancer. Overall study results and limits: In normal lung, the top 100 clones were significantly more dominant than in tumor.

TCRbeta libraries were built with three rounds of nested PCR, modified from ARM-PCR. TCRdb re-analysed the multiplex PCR reads in MiXCR, keeping a single row per CDR3 protein. This table holds about 110,000 distinct CDR3 sequences, 60% to 70% found once. This receptor was obtained from a man aged 55 to 70 with non-small cell lung cancer. Sequencing was carried out using distant non-tumor lung tissue.

The CDR3, as DNA: TGTGCCAGCAGCGCGCCGGGCGGTTGGTACTACAATGAGCAGTTCTTC. It specifies CASSAPGGWYYNEQFF. This rearrangement joins TRBV11-3 to TRBJ2-1; D gene uncertain. The ends were cut back, 5 bases at V and 3 bases at J, with 17 bases in the middle. The CDR3 runs to 16 residues. CDR1 and CDR2 (germline): SGHNT, YENEEA.